This TCR beta chain was profiled in a study of T cells expressing NK-cell markers. Whole-study context: Out of eight donors sequenced, seven tested HCMV-seropositive and the remaining one seronegative. Overall study findings and caveats: Dominant NKG2C+ clonotypes made up roughly 1.0-7.0% of CD8+ T cells in roughly six donors. No clear determination of HCMV specificity was made for expanded NKG2C+ T cell clones.

This CDR3 spans 13 amino acids. CDR1 is SNHLY, CDR2 FYNNEI, per germline. For TCR beta, cDNA was produced by 5'RACE template switching with UMIs. Each CDR3 protein gets one entry in TCRdb, which reprocessed the 5' RACE reads and gives no DNA. The listing records about 460,000 distinct CDR3 sequences. About this clonotype: The antigen is not known.

Material for sequencing was blood T cells: a sorted CD56 or NKG2C T cell subset, CD4+ or CD8+ T cells, or bulk PBMC T cells (not recorded which). This TCR derives from a woman between 45 and 65 years old in good health. The chain is built from TRBV2 and TRBJ1-1; TCRdb's D call of TRBD1 is untestable without DNA. The CDR3 here is CASTGTGDTEAFF.